This entry features one T cell receptor (beta chain) sequence. This CDR3 comprises 13 residues. Per germline, CDR1 SGHTA and CDR2 FQGNSA. Trimming took off 1 base at V and 1 base at J, with 4 bases between the two ends. Measured with immunoSEQ multiplex PCR; TCRdb has only the in-frame clones, and not every one. The sample holds about 80,000 clones, roughly 84% seen once. The sample is drawn from a study of OX40 agonist ivuxolimab in advanced cancers. At the level of the study: Melanoma, hepatocellular carcinoma, head and neck or renal cell cancer occurred in dose-escalation patients.

Anyone with autoimmune disease history or systemic immunosuppression was excluded. The chain has TRBV7-2 and TRBJ1-1; no reliable D call. This sample comprised CD4+ or CD8+ T cells sorted from blood, obtained in a trial of the OX40 agonist ivuxolimab. The receptor was isolated from an adult with an advanced solid tumor such as melanoma, head and neck, liver or kidney cancer. CDR3 coding DNA: TGTGCCAGCAGCTTAGTCAAGAACACTGAAGCTTTCTTT. Translating gives CASSLVKNTEAFF.